This T cell receptor (beta chain) is from a study of CD8 T cells in Susac syndrome. At the level of the study: Among the Susac syndrome patients who underwent sequencing, about 6 had clinically active disease, while eight of them were in remission. At the time of blood draw, patients with Susac syndrome were therapy-naive, receiving corticosteroids, or receiving intravenous immunoglobulin alone.

An input of 0.5 to 1 ug of RNA was subjected to reverse transcription using random hexamers. TCRdb re-called the immunoSEQ multiplex PCR reads through MiXCR, storing one row per CDR3 protein. The sample contains 150,000 to 200,000 distinct CDR3 sequences, roughly 94% of which appear only once. The J segment lost 6 bases and the V segment lost 4 bases, leaving 13 bases of the junction unmatched. The CDR3 is 16 amino acids. Germline CDR1 SGDLS, CDR2 YYNGEE. Source material: CD4+ T cells from PBMCs. This TCR was recovered from a human donor with Susac syndrome. The rearrangement links TRBV9 to TRBJ2-3, with 8 positions matching TRBD2. In DNA form, the CDR3 reads TGTGCCAGCAGCCCAAGAACCGGGACTAGGGAGGATACGCAGTATTTT. Amino acids: CASSPRTGTREDTQYF.